These T cell receptor beta chains were read from a single sample in a study of blood T cell repertoires in COVID-19. Repertoires were generated with immunoSEQ multiplex PCR, while TCRdb's copy carries only in-frame clones and drops some. The data hold some 220,000 clones, with approximately 80% observed a single time. The sample comprised peripheral blood. The receptors derive from a human donor in a cohort sampled during active COVID-19. Each CDR3 is given with its conserved first and last residue.

v_gene,j_gene,CDR3aa
TRBV28,TRBJ1-1,CASSLREAFF
TRBV28,TRBJ2-7,CASSSFGGLNGEQYF
TRBV21-1,TRBJ1-5,CASSKGAGDRQPQHF
TRBV28,TRBJ1-6,CASSSLDQSSYNSPLHF
TRBV7-6,TRBJ1-4,CASSLLRGEKLFF
TRBV5-6,TRBJ2-1,CASSHGTGEAGNEQFF
TRBV7-6,TRBJ2-5,CASSLDVGGGWETQYF
TRBV19,TRBJ2-3,CASQLKRGTDTQYF
TRBV10-3,TRBJ2-1,CATTLAGGIGDEQFF
TRBV11-2,TRBJ2-5,CASSLSHETQYF
TRBV4-3,TRBJ2-1,CASSQDSGGMGDEQFF